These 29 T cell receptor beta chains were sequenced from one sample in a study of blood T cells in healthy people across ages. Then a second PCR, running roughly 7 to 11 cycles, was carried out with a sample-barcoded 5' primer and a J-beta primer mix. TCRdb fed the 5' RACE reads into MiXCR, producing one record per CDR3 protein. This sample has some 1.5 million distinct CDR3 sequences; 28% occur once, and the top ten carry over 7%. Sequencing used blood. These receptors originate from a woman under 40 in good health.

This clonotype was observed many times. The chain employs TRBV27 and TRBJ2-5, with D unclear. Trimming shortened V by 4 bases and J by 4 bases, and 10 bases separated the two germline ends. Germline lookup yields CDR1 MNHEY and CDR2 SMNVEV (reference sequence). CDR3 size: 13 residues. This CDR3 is CASSSSWGETQYF. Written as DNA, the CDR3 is TGTGCCAGCAGTTCCTCTTGGGGAGAGACCCAGTACTTC.

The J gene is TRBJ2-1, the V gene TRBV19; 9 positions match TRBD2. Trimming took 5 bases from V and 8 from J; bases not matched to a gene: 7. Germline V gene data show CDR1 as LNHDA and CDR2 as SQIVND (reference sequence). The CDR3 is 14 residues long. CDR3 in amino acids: CASSGASGEYEQFF. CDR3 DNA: TGTGCCAGTAGTGGGGCTAGCGGGGAATATGAGCAGTTCTTC.

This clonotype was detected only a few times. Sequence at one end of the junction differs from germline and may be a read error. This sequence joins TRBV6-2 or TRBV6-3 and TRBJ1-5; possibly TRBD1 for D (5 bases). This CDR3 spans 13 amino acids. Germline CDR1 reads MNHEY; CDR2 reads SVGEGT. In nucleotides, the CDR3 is TGTGTCAGCAGATTCCAGGGTAATCAGCCCCAGCATTTT. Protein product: CVSRFQGNQPQHF.

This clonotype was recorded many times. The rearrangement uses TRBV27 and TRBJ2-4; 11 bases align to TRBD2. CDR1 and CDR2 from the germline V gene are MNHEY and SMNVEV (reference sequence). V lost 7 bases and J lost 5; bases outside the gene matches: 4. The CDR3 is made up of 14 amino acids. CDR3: CASTKLAGENIQYF. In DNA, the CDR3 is TGTGCCAGCACTAAACTAGCGGGAGAAAACATTCAGTACTTC.

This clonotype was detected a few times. CDR3 DNA sequence: TGTGCCAGCGCACTCTTCGGGGCTAGGGACGAGCAGTACTTC. Its protein product is CASALFGARDEQYF. The J gene is TRBJ2-5, the V gene TRBV6-2 or TRBV6-3; D is perhaps TRBD1 or TRBD2 (5 bases each). Judging by the DNA end, TRBJ2-7 fits better; the J call may be wrong. The CDR3 totals 14 residues. Germline lookup yields CDR1 MNHEY and CDR2 SVGEGT.

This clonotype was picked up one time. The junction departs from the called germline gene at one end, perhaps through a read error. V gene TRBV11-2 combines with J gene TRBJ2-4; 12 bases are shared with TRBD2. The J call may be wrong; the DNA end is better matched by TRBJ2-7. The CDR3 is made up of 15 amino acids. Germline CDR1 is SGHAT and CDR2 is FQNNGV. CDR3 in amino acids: CASNLVTSGSNEQYF. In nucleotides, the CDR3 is TGTGCCAGCAACTTAGTGACTAGCGGGAGTAACGAGCAGTACTTC.

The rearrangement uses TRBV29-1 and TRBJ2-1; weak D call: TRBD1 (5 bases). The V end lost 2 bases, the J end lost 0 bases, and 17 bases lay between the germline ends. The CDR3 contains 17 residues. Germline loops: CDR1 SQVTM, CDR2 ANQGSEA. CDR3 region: CSVETVIGHSSYNEQFF. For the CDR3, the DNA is TGCAGCGTTGAAACCGTCATCGGACACAGCTCCTACAATGAGCAGTTCTTC.

As DNA, the CDR3 is TGTGCCAGCTCTACGATAGCGGGAGAAGAGACCCAGTACTTC. It encodes CASSTIAGEETQYF. The chain is built from TRBV14 and TRBJ2-5; 9 bases are a match to TRBD2. The CDR3 loop spans 14 amino acids. Germline assignment: CDR1 SGHDN and CDR2 FVKESK. V was clipped by 8 bases and J by 3 bases; unmatched bases: 7.

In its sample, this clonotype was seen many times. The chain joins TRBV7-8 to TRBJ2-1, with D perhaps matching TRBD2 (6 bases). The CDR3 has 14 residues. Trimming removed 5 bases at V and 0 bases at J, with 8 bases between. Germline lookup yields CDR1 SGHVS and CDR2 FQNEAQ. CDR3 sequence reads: CASSASVSYNEQFF. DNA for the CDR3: TGTGCCAGCAGCGCTAGCGTCTCCTACAATGAGCAGTTCTTC.

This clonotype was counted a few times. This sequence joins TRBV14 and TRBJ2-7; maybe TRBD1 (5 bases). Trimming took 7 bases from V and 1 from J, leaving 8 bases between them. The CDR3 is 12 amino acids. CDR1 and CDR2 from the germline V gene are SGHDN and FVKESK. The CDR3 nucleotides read TGTGCCAGCAAGGACACGTCCTACGAGCAGTACTTC. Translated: CASKDTSYEQYF.

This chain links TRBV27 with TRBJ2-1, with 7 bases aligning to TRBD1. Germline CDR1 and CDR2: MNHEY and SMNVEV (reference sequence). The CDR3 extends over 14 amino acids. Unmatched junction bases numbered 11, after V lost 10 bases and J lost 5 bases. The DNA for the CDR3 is TGTGCCAACAAGTACGGGACAGCTAACAATGAGCAGTTCTTC. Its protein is CANKYGTANNEQFF.

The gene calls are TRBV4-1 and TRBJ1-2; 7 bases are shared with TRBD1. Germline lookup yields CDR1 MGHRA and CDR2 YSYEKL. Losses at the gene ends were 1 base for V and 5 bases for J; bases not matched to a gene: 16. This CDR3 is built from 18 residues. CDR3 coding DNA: TGCGCCAGCAGCCAAGTAGGACTCAACTCCGGGACAGAATATGGCTACACCTTC. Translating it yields CASSQVGLNSGTEYGYTF.

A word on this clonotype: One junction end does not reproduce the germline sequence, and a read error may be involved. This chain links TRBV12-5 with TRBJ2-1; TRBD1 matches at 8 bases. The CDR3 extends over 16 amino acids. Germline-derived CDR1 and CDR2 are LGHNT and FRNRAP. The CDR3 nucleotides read TGTGCTAGTGGGAGCTCGGACAGGGTGGCCCACAATGGGCAGTTCTTC. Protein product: CASGSSDRVAHNGQFF.

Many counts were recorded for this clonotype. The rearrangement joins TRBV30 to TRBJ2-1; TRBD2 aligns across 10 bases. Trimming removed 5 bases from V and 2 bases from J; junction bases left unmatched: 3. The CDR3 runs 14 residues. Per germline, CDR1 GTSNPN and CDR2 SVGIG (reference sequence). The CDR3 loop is CAWESGRAYNEQFF. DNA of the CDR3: TGTGCCTGGGAGAGCGGGAGGGCCTACAATGAGCAGTTCTTC.

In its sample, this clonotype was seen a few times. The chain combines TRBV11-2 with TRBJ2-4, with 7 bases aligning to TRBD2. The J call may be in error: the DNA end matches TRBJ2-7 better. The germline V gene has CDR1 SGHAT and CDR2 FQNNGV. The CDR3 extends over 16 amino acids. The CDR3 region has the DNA TGTGCCAGCAGCTTAGCTGCGCTAGCGGAGGGGTACGAGCAGTACTTC. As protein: CASSLAALAEGYEQYF.

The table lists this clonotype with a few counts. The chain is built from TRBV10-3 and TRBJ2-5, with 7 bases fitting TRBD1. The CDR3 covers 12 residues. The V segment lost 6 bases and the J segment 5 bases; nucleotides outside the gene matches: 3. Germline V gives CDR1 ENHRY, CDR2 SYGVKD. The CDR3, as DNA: TGTGCCATCAGCGACAGGGCCGAGACCCAGTACTTC. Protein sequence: CAISDRAETQYF.

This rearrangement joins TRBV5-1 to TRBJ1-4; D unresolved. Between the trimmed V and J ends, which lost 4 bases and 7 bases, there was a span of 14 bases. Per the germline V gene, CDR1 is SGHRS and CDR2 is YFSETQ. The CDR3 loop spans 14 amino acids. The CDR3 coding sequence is TGCGCCAGCAGCCCAGGAGTTGAGGGTGAAAAACTGTTTTTT. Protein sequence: CASSPGVEGEKLFF.

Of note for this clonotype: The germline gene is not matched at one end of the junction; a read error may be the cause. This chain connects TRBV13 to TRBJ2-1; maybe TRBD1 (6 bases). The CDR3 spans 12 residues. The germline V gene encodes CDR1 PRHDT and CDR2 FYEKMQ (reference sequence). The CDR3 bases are TGTGCCAGCAGCTCGGACAGAATTGAGCCGTTCTTC. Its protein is CASSSDRIEPFF.

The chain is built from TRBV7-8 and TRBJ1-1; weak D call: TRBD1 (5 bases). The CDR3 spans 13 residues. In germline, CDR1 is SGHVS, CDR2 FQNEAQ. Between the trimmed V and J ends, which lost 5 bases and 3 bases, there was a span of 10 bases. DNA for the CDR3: TGTGCCAGCAGCACCCAGGGCTACACTGAAGCTTTCTTT. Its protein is CASSTQGYTEAFF.

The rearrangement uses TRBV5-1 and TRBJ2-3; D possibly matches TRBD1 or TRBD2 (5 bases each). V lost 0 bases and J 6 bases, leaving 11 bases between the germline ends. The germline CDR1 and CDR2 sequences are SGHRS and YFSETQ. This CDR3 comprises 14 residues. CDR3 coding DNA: TGCGCCAGCAGCTTGGTGAGGGGTTCGGATACGCAGTATTTT. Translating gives CASSLVRGSDTQYF.

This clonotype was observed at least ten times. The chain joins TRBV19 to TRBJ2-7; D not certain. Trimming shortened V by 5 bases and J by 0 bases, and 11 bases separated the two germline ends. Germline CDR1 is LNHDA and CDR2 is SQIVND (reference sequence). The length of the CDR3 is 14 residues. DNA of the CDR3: TGTGCCAGTAGTCCTTACCGGAACTCCTACGAGCAGTACTTC. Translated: CASSPYRNSYEQYF.

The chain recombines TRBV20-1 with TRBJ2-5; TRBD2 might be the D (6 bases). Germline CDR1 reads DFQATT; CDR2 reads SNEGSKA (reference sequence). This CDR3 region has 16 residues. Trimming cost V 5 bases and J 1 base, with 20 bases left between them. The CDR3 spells CSAWPLSVGGQETQYF. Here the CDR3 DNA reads TGCAGTGCTTGGCCCCTCTCCGTGGGGGGCCAAGAGACCCAGTACTTC.

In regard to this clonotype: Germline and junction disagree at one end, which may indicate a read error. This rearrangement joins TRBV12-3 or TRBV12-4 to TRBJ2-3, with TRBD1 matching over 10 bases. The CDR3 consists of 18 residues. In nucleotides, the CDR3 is TGTGCCAGCAGTTTAGACAACCGGGACAGGGGATCGTCAGATATGCAGTATTTT. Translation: CASSLDNRDRGSSDMQYF.

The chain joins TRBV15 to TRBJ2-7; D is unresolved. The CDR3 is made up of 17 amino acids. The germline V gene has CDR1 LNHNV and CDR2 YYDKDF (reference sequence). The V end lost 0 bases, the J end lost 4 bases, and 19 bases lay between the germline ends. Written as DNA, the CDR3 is TGTGCCACCAGCAGAGATATCGGTCGGGCCGATTGGTACGAGCAGTACTTC. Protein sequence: CATSRDIGRADWYEQYF.

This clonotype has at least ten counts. The CDR3 DNA is TGTGCCACCAGCACTAGCGGGAGACCCTACAATGAGCAGTTCTTC. It encodes CATSTSGRPYNEQFF. This chain uses TRBV15 with TRBJ2-1; 10 bases are a match to TRBD2. The V gene's germline CDR1 is LNHNV and CDR2 YYDKDF (reference sequence). V lost 4 bases and J lost 2; bases outside the gene matches: 2. The CDR3 contains 15 residues.

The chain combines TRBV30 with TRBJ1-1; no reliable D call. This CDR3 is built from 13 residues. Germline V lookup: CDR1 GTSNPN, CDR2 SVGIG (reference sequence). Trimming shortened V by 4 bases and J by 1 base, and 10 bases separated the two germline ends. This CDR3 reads CAWNKPANTEAFF. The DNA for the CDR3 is TGTGCCTGGAACAAGCCAGCGAACACTGAAGCTTTCTTT.

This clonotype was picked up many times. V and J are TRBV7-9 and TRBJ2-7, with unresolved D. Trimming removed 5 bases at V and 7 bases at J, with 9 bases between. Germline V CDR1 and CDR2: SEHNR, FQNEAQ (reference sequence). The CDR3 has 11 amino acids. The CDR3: CASSIHLEQYF. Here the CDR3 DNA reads TGTGCCAGCAGCATCCACCTAGAGCAGTACTTC.

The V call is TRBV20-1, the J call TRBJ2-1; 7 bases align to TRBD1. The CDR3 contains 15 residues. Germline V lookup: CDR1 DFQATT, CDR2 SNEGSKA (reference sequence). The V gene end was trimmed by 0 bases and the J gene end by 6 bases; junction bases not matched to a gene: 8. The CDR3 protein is CSARDQQGSGNEQFF. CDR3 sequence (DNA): TGCAGTGCTAGAGATCAACAGGGGAGCGGCAATGAGCAGTTCTTC.

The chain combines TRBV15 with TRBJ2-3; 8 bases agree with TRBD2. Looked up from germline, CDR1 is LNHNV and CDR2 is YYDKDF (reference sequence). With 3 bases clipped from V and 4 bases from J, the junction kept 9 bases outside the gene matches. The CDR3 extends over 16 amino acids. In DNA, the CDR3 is TGTGCCACCAGCAGCTTAGCGGGGCTAGGCGCAGATACGCAGTATTTT. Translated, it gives CATSSLAGLGADTQYF.